The 5 T cell receptor beta chains given below trace back to one sample, sequenced in a study of PD-1 blockade in mismatch repair-deficient tumors. The method was immunoSEQ multiplex PCR; TCRdb's version includes in-frame clones alone and lacks a portion of them. The sample lists tens of thousands of clones, around 88% occurring once. Specimen: peripheral blood, collected 52 weeks after starting pembrolizumab. The receptor set was obtained from an adult with mismatch repair-deficient cancer.

This clone was recorded only once. The chain carries TRBV9 and TRBJ2-2; maybe TRBD2 (5 bases). CDR1 is SGDLS and CDR2 is YYNGEE in the germline V gene. The V and J ends lost 3 bases and 5 bases respectively, with 11 bases between them. The CDR3 covers 14 residues. This chain's CDR3 is CASSDKRETGELFF. The DNA of the CDR3 is TGTGCCAGCAGCGATAAAAGGGAGACCGGGGAGCTGTTTTTT.

J is TRBJ2-3 and V is TRBV5-4; a weak D match, TRBD1 (5 bases). This CDR3 region has 17 residues. Between the trimmed V and J ends, which lost 4 bases and 6 bases, there was a span of 24 bases. Looked up from germline, CDR1 is SGHNT and CDR2 is YYREEE (reference sequence). The DNA for the CDR3 is TGTGCCAGCAGCCCGGAAAGACAGAAACATCTCTCCGATACGCAGTATTTT. Protein product: CASSPERQKHLSDTQYF.

This chain connects TRBV11-3 to TRBJ2-3; 10 bases align to TRBD1. The ends lost 5 bases at V and 2 bases at J; junction bases unmatched: 13. Germline assignment: CDR1 SGHNT and CDR2 YENEEA. The length of the CDR3 is 18 residues. The CDR3: CASSQEMDRGSYTDTQYF. DNA of the CDR3: TGTGCCAGCAGCCAAGAAATGGACAGGGGGTCCTACACAGATACGCAGTATTTT.

V usage is TRBV29-1 and J usage is TRBJ2-2; no clear D gene. The CDR3 totals 11 residues. Per germline, CDR1 SQVTM and CDR2 ANQGSEA. Trimming pared 7 bases from V and 5 bases from J, leaving 8 bases between. The CDR3 coding sequence is TGCAGCGCACAGAGGACCGGGGAGCTGTTTTTT. It yields the protein CSAQRTGELFF.

The chain recombines TRBV19 with TRBJ1-2, with D uncertain. The CDR3 runs to 12 residues. Between the trimmed V and J ends, which lost 5 bases and 4 bases, there was a span of 8 bases. Per germline, CDR1 LNHDA and CDR2 SQIVND (reference sequence). The CDR3 spells CASSLWTYGYTF. For the CDR3, the DNA is TGTGCCAGTAGTCTTTGGACCTATGGCTACACCTTC.